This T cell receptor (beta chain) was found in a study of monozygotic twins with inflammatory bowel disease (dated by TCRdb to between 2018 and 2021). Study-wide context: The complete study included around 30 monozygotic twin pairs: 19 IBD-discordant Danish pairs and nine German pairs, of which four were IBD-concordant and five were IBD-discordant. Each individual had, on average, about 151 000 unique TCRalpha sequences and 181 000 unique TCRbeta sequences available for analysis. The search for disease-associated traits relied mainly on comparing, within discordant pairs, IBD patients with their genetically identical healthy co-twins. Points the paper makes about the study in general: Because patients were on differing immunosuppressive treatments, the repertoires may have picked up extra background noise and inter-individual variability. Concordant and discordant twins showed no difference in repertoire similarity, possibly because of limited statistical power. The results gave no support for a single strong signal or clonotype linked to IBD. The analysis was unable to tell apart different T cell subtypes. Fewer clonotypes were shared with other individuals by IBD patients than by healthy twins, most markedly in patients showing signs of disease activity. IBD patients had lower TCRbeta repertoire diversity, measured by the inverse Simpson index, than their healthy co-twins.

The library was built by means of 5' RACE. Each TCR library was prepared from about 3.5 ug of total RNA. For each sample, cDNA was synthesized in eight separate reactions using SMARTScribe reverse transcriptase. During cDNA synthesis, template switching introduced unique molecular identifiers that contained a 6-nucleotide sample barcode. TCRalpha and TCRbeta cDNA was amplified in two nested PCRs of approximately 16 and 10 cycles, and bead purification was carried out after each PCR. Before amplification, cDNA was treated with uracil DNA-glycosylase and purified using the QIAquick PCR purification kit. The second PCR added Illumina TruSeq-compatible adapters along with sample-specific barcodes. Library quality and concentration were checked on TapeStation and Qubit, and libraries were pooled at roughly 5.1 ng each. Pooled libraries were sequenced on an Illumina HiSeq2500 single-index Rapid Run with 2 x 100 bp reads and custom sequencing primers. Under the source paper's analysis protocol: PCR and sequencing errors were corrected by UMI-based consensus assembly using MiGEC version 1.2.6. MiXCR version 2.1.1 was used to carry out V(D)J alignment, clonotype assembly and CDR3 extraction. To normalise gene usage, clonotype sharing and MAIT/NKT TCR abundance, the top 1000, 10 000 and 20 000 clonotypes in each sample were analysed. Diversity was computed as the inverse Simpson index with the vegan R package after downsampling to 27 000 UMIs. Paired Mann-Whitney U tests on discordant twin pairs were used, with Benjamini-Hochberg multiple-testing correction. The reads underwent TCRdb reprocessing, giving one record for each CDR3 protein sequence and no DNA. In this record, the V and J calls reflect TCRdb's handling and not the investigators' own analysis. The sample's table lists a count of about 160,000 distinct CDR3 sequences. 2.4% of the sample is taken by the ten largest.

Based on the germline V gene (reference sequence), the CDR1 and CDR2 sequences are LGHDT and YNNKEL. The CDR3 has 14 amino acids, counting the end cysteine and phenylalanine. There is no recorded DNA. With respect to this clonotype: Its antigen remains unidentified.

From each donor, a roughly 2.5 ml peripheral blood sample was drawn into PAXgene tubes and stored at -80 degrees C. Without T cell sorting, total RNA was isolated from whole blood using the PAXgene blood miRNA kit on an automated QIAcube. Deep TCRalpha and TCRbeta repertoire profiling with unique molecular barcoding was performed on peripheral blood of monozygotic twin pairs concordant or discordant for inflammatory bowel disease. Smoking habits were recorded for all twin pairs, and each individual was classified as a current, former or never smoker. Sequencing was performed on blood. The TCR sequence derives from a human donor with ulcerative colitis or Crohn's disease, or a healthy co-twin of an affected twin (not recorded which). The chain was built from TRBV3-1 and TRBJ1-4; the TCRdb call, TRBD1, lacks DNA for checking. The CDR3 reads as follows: CASSFRTGDEKLFF. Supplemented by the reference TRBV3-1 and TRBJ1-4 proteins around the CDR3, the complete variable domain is DTAVSQTPKYLVTQMGNDKSIKCEQNLGHDTMYWYKQDSKKFLKIMFSYNNKELIINETVPNRFSPKSPDKAHLNLHINSLELGDSAVYFCASSFRTGDEKLFFGSGTQLSVL.